This entry lists 7 T cell receptor beta chains sequenced from one sample in a study of CXCR3-negative and CXCR3-positive naive CD8 T cells. Antigens of these TCRs are unknown. Preparation of TRB cDNA libraries relied on 5' RACE carrying UMI labels. TCRdb re-called the 5' RACE reads, yielding one record per CDR3 amino acid sequence without DNA. In total, the table holds tens of thousands of distinct CDR3 sequences. Overall study results and limits: CXCR3-positive naive cells carried more hydrophobic TRB CDR3s than CXCR3-negative ones.

The sequenced sample consisted of naive CXCR3+ CD8+ T cells from blood. Subset specified: CD45RO-CCR7+CD27+CD95- naive CD8+ T cells expressing CXCR3 (TNR3+). These receptors were taken from a human donor in good health. Some clones in this sample may be carry-over from other donors' samples.

The V call is TRBV7-6, the J call TRBJ2-2; the D call from TCRdb, TRBD1, cannot be confirmed without DNA. CDR1 SGHVS and CDR2 FNYEAQ come from the germline V gene. This CDR3 contains 16 residues. This chain's CDR3 is CARSLPEGGSTGELFF.

The rearrangement links TRBV9 to TRBJ2-7; the TRBD2 assignment by TCRdb is unverifiable without DNA. Germline V gene data show CDR1 as SGDLS and CDR2 as YYNGEE. This CDR3 has 15 residues. Here the CDR3 reads CASSPTPSHSYEQYF.

This chain uses TRBV23-1 with TRBJ2-7. TRBV23-1 is an ORF for which the function is uncertain. The CDR3 contains 12 residues. The CDR3 sequence: CATSDSTYEQYF.

V and J are TRBV19 and TRBJ2-7; TCRdb reports TRBD1, a call that lacks DNA to check it against. The CDR3 totals 15 residues. Germline V lookup: CDR1 LNHDA, CDR2 SQIVND (reference sequence). CDR3 sequence reads: CASSIGTGNPYEQYF.

The chain joins TRBV5-6 to TRBJ2-2; the D call from TCRdb, TRBD1, cannot be confirmed without DNA. Per germline, CDR1 SGHDT and CDR2 YYEEEE. There are 14 residues in the CDR3. The CDR3 protein is CASMVGGDTGELFF. The complete variable domain, with remaining parts taken from reference TRBV5-6 and TRBJ2-2, reads DAGVTQSPTHLIKTRGQQVTLRCSPKSGHDTVSWYQQALGQGPQFIFQYYEEEERQRGNFPDRFSGHQFPNYSSELNVNALLLGDSALYLCASMVGGDTGELFFGEGSRLTVL.

Here the CDR3 reads CASSPTGGGLNEKLFF. The rearrangement links TRBV12-3 or TRBV12-4 to TRBJ1-4; the TCRdb call, TRBD1, lacks DNA for checking. The CDR3 sequence is 16 residues long.

V is TRBV13 and J is TRBJ2-1; TCRdb's assignment of TRBD2 cannot be checked, as there is no DNA. Germline V gene lookup returns CDR1 PRHDT and CDR2 FYEKMQ (reference sequence). The CDR3 is 16 residues long. CDR3 region: CASSSIAGENHNEQFF.